The 24 T cell receptor beta chains below were found in one sample sequenced in a study of blood T cell repertoires in COVID-19. Libraries were prepared by immunoSEQ multiplex PCR; TCRdb keeps only in-frame clonotypes and omits some of them. Among 210,000 or so clones, about 84% were seen once, and the ten largest hold roughly 7.6%. Source material: peripheral blood. The receptor source for this set is an elderly woman with COVID-19, enrolled during active disease.

The chain employs TRBV5-6 and TRBJ2-2, with a tentative D call TRBD1 (6 bases). V gave up 0 bases and J gave up 6 bases, with 6 bases separating them. This CDR3 has 13 residues. Germline V gene lookup returns CDR1 SGHDT and CDR2 YYEEEE. CDR3 DNA sequence: TGTGCCAGCAGCTTGGACAGGGCCGGGGAGCTGTTTTTT. Residues: CASSLDRAGELFF.

This rearrangement joins TRBV3-1 (or the pseudogene TRBV3-2) to TRBJ1-4; a possible D gene is TRBD1 (5 bases). The CDR3 totals 17 residues. With 1 base removed from V and 1 base from J, the gap between germline ends came to 13 bases. CDR1 and CDR2 from the germline V gene are LGHDT and YNNKEL (reference sequence). CDR3 loop: CASSQVGPGVTNEKLFF. In DNA, the CDR3 is TGTGCCAGCAGCCAAGTGGGACCGGGGGTAACTAATGAAAAACTGTTTTTT.

The CDR3 DNA reads TGTGCCAGCAGCTTGGGTGCGGATTCCCTCTATGGCTACACCTTC. Amino acids: CASSLGADSLYGYTF. This chain uses TRBV5-4 with TRBJ1-2; D not certain. The germline V gene has CDR1 SGHNT and CDR2 YYREEE (reference sequence). This CDR3 region has 15 residues. V lost 0 bases to trimming and J lost 4 bases, with 13 bases between them.

In its sample, this clone was seen once. The chain is built from TRBV12-5 and TRBJ1-2, with TRBD1 matching 10 bases. This CDR3 region has 16 residues. From germline, CDR1 is LGHNT and CDR2 FRNRAP. Unmatched junction bases numbered 10, after V lost 5 bases and J lost 4 bases. CDR3 in amino acids: CASGRSTGGDLYGYTF. In DNA, the CDR3 is TGTGCTAGTGGTCGATCGACAGGGGGCGACCTCTATGGCTACACCTTC.

The chain links TRBV12-3 or TRBV12-4 to TRBJ1-1, with a tentative D call TRBD1 (6 bases). V lost 10 bases and J lost 1, with 13 bases in between. The CDR3 spans 13 residues. Written as DNA, the CDR3 is TGTGCCACCTCGGGGGGGGCGAACACTGAAGCTTTCTTT. It encodes CATSGGANTEAFF.

This clone was counted only a few times. The chain joins TRBV10-3 to TRBJ1-5; 7 bases align to TRBD1. Germline loops: CDR1 ENHRY, CDR2 SYGVKD. V was clipped by 6 bases and J by 7 bases; unmatched bases: 12. CDR3 length: 15 residues. CDR3 region: CAISEGTEGRQPQHF. CDR3 coding DNA: TGTGCCATCAGCGAAGGGACAGAAGGGAGGCAGCCCCAGCATTTT.

CDR3 nucleotides: TGTGCCAGCAGCGCAGGGGGACTAGGCTACAATGAGCAGTTCTTC. It specifies CASSAGGLGYNEQFF. The V gene is TRBV9, the J gene TRBJ2-1, with D perhaps matching TRBD2 (8 bases). Trimming left V 3 bases short and J 3 bases short, with 13 bases between. The CDR3 runs to 15 residues. CDR1 and CDR2 from the germline V gene are SGDLS and YYNGEE.

This sequence joins TRBV19 and TRBJ1-5; TRBD1 agrees at 9 bases. The CDR3 extends over 17 amino acids. The J segment lost 0 bases and the V segment lost 7 bases, leaving 10 bases of the junction unmatched. Germline loops: CDR1 LNHDA, CDR2 SQIVND (reference sequence). The CDR3 reads CASMEWTGDYSNQPQHF. CDR3 nucleotides: TGTGCCAGTATGGAGTGGACAGGGGATTATAGCAATCAGCCCCAGCATTTT. Full variable domain (missing parts from reference TRBV19 and TRBJ1-5): DGGITQSPKYLFRKEGQNVTLSCEQNLNHDAMYWYRQDPGQGLRLIYYSQIVNDFQKGDIAEGYSVSREKKESFPLTVTSAQKNPTAFYLCASMEWTGDYSNQPQHFGDGTRLSIL.

The rearrangement links TRBV5-1 to TRBJ1-2; 10 nucleotides align to TRBD1. The CDR3 has 15 amino acids. Germline V gives CDR1 SGHRS, CDR2 YFSETQ. Germline trimming cut 4 bases from V and 6 bases from J; bases unmatched to any gene: 9. The CDR3 protein is CASSLTGGSGDGYTF. CDR3 DNA sequence: TGCGCCAGCAGCCTGACAGGGGGCTCCGGAGATGGCTACACCTTC.

The chain combines TRBV7-2 with TRBJ1-4, with D perhaps matching TRBD1 (6 bases). V was pared by 6 bases and J by 5 bases, with 13 bases between. CDR1 and CDR2 from the germline V gene are SGHTA and FQGNSA. The CDR3 contains 14 residues. This CDR3 reads CASRADRTNEKLFF. DNA of the CDR3: TGTGCCAGCAGAGCTGACAGGACCAATGAAAAACTGTTTTTT. The full variable domain, completed using reference TRBV7-2 and TRBJ1-4, is GAGVSQSPSNKVTEKGKDVELRCDPISGHTALYWYRQSLGQGLEFLIYFQGNSAPDKSGLPSDRFSAERTGGSVSTLTIQRTQQEDSAVYLCASRADRTNEKLFFGSGTQLSVL.

This clone came up a few times. The rearrangement links TRBV2 to TRBJ1-5, with D perhaps TRBD1 (6 bases). The V and J ends lost 4 bases and 1 base respectively, with 11 bases between them. Germline V gene data show CDR1 as SNHLY and CDR2 as FYNNEI. The CDR3 extends over 15 amino acids. The CDR3 sequence is CASSGGGRSNQPQHF. CDR3 nucleotides: TGTGCCAGCAGTGGGGGGGGGCGAAGCAATCAGCCCCAGCATTTT.

The chain employs TRBV9 and TRBJ2-2; D unresolved. The CDR3 runs 14 residues. Germline V CDR1 and CDR2: SGDLS, YYNGEE. The V gene lost 1 base and the J gene lost 1 base, with 5 bases spanning the gap. This CDR3 is CASSVSLNTGELFF. For the CDR3, the DNA is TGTGCCAGCAGCGTATCCTTGAACACCGGGGAGCTGTTTTTT.

This clone is a singleton in its sample. V and J are TRBV18 and TRBJ1-4; D is perhaps TRBD1 (6 bases). CDR1 KGHSH and CDR2 LQKENI come from the germline V gene. V was trimmed by 6 bases and J by 6 bases, leaving 14 bases between them. The CDR3 is 14 amino acids. CDR3 residues: CASSYRAPDEKLFF. CDR3 nucleotide sequence: TGTGCCAGCTCGTACAGGGCCCCGGATGAAAAACTGTTTTTT.

The V call is TRBV9, the J call TRBJ1-6; D is perhaps TRBD1 (6 bases). Per germline, CDR1 SGDLS and CDR2 YYNGEE. V lost 2 bases, J lost 6 bases, and 12 bases lay in between. The CDR3 is 15 amino acids. The CDR3 DNA follows: TGTGCCAGCAGCGTGGATACAGGGCGTAATTCACCCCTCCACTTT. Its protein is CASSVDTGRNSPLHF.

V and J are TRBV15 and TRBJ2-3; D is ambiguous. The CDR3 has 15 amino acids. Between the trimmed V and J ends, which lost 0 bases and 2 bases, there was a span of 9 bases. Germline CDR1 LNHNV, CDR2 YYDKDF (reference sequence). The CDR3 bases are TGTGCCACCAGCAGAGATAGATTTTCCACAGATACGCAGTATTTT. It encodes CATSRDRFSTDTQYF. Full variable domain (missing parts from reference TRBV15 and TRBJ2-3): DAMVIQNPRYQVTQFGKPVTLSCSQTLNHNVMYWYQQKSSQAPKLLFHYYDKDFNNEADTPDNFQSRRPNTSFCFLDIRSPGLGDTAMYLCATSRDRFSTDTQYFGPGTRLTVL.

The sample holds a few counts of this clone. One end of the junction fails to match germline, which may point to a read error. The chain couples TRBV2 to TRBJ2-7, with D unclear. In germline, CDR1 is SNHLY, CDR2 FYNNEI. The CDR3 contains 12 residues. The CDR3 here is CASREGSREQYF. CDR3 in DNA: TGTGCCAGCAGGGAAGGATCTCGGGAGCAGTACTTC.

This clone was found once. This chain connects TRBV18 to TRBJ1-2; D is ambiguous. The CDR3 extends over 13 amino acids. V was shortened by 3 bases and J by 8 bases, with 13 bases between the two germline ends. CDR1 and CDR2 (germline): KGHSH, LQKENI. Here the CDR3 DNA reads TGTGCCAGCTCACCGGGCGGGCGAGAGGGCTACACCTTC. The encoded protein is CASSPGGREGYTF.

This chain links TRBV6-5 with TRBJ1-1; D is unclear. The V and J ends lost 0 bases and 1 base respectively, with 9 bases between them. Germline V gene data show CDR1 as MNHEY and CDR2 as SVGAGI. The CDR3 contains 15 residues. DNA of the CDR3: TGTGCCAGCAGTTACTCGTCGGTCCCGAACACTGAAGCTTTCTTT. It encodes CASSYSSVPNTEAFF.

CDR3 bases: TGTGCCAGCAGCCGCACAGGGAATGAGCAGTTCTTC. It specifies CASSRTGNEQFF. This sequence joins TRBV7-9 and TRBJ2-1, with D possibly TRBD1 on 6 matching bases. The V and J ends lost 5 bases and 7 bases respectively, with 9 bases between them. The CDR3 runs 12 residues. Germline V gene sequence: CDR1 SEHNR, CDR2 FQNEAQ (reference sequence). The full variable domain, with the rest looked up from reference TRBV7-9 and TRBJ2-1, is DTGVSQNPRHKITKRGQNVTFRCDPISEHNRLYWYRQTLGQGPEFLTYFQNEAQLEKSRLLSDRFSAERPKGSFSTLEIQRTEQGDSAMYLCASSRTGNEQFFGPGTRLTVL.

This chain links TRBV3-1 (or the pseudogene TRBV3-2) with TRBJ2-7; D perhaps matches TRBD2 (7 bases). From germline, CDR1 is LGHDT and CDR2 YNNKEL (reference sequence). V lost 3 bases and J 6 bases, leaving 18 bases between the germline ends. The CDR3 length is 15 residues. DNA for the CDR3: TGTGCCAGCAGCCAGGGGGGGGGCGAATTTGCCGAGCAGTACTTC. Its protein is CASSQGGGEFAEQYF.

The V call is TRBV19, the J call TRBJ2-3; D ambiguous. Trimming removed 3 bases at V and 1 base at J, with 5 bases between. The CDR3 loop spans 13 amino acids. CDR1 and CDR2 (germline): LNHDA, SQIVND (reference sequence). CDR3 in DNA: TGTGCCAGTAGTATGCCGGGCACAGATACGCAGTATTTT. Encoded protein: CASSMPGTDTQYF.

This chain links TRBV29-1 with TRBJ2-3; D is perhaps TRBD1 (6 bases). The CDR3 is 13 amino acids. Germline V gene lookup returns CDR1 SQVTM and CDR2 ANQGSEA. Trimming took off 3 bases at V and 4 bases at J, with 11 bases between the two ends. CDR3 coding DNA: TGCAGCGTTGAGGCCAGGGGAGCAGATACGCAGTATTTT. Translating gives CSVEARGADTQYF.

This sequence joins TRBV3-1 (or the pseudogene TRBV3-2) and TRBJ2-7; D might be TRBD1 (6 bases). Germline V lookup: CDR1 LGHDT, CDR2 YNNKEL (reference sequence). Trimming cost V 2 bases and J 9 bases, with 8 bases left between them. The CDR3 has 11 amino acids. CDR3 in amino acids: CASSQTGRQYF. The CDR3 bases are TGTGCCAGCAGCCAAACAGGGCGGCAGTACTTC.

The V gene is TRBV7-2, the J gene TRBJ2-1; D ambiguous. V lost 1 base and J lost 4, with 11 bases in between. The CDR3 is 15 residues long. Germline CDR1 SGHTA, CDR2 FQGNSA. Here the CDR3 reads CASSLGAGYYNEQFF. The CDR3, as DNA: TGTGCCAGCAGCTTAGGGGCAGGCTATTACAATGAGCAGTTCTTC.